The 19 T cell receptor beta chains presented below share a single source sample, sequenced in a study of cytomegalovirus exposure and HLA in healthy donors. Using immunoSEQ multiplex PCR, the repertoire was profiled, and TCRdb retains in-frame clones only, with some absent. The sample shows some 250,000 clones, 90% of them seen only once. Sequenced material: PBMCs. All receptors come from a woman in her late teens or twenties in good health and CMV-seronegative.

The chain couples TRBV19 to TRBJ1-2, with 7 nucleotides matching TRBD1. This CDR3 spans 15 amino acids. Per the germline V gene, CDR1 is LNHDA and CDR2 is SQIVND (reference sequence). The junction had 9 bases not matched to a gene; V was cut back by 4 bases and J by 4 bases. For the CDR3, the DNA is TGTGCCAGTAGTACTTCGGGACAGCCAGCCTATGGCTACACCTTC. This translates into CASSTSGQPAYGYTF.

This rearrangement joins TRBV28 to TRBJ2-5; D possibly corresponds to TRBD1 (5 bases). This CDR3 has 14 amino acids. Trimming took off 3 bases at V and 3 bases at J, with 11 bases between the two ends. CDR1 MDHEN and CDR2 SYDVKM come from the germline V gene. The CDR3 bases are TGTGCCAGCAGTTTTTTAAGGGGCGAAGAGACCCAGTACTTC. Protein: CASSFLRGEETQYF.

The chain recombines TRBV14 with TRBJ2-2; 9 positions agree with TRBD1. Germline V gene sequence: CDR1 SGHDN, CDR2 FVKESK. The CDR3 sequence is 14 residues long. V trimming: 4 bases; J trimming: 5 bases; junction bases outside the gene matches: 2. In DNA, the CDR3 is TGTGCCAGCAGCCGACAGGGGGGGACCGGGGAGCTGTTTTTT. It specifies CASSRQGGTGELFF.

CDR3 nucleotide sequence: TGCGCCAGCAGTGAGTCGAGGGCGGCAGAACGTTCACCCCTCCACTTT. Protein product: CASSESRAAERSPLHF. V is TRBV10-2 and J is TRBJ1-6; no firm D call. CDR1 and CDR2 (germline): WSHSY, SAAADI. Trimming stripped 0 bases from V and 9 bases from J, with 15 bases between. There are 16 residues in the CDR3.

The CDR3 protein is CASSLTGVNYGYTF. CDR3 DNA sequence: TGTGCCAGCAGTTTAACAGGAGTTAACTATGGCTACACCTTC. The chain recombines TRBV27 with TRBJ1-2; perhaps TRBD1 as D (5 bases). This CDR3 spans 14 amino acids. The germline V and J ends were trimmed by 2 bases and 1 base, with 8 bases remaining between them. CDR1 MNHEY and CDR2 SMNVEV come from the germline V gene (reference sequence).

CDR3 sequence: CASSATSDTGELFF. In DNA form, the CDR3 reads TGTGCCAGCAGCGCGACTAGCGACACCGGGGAGCTGTTTTTT. This chain links TRBV6-4 with TRBJ2-2; 8 nucleotides align to TRBD2. Germline V gives CDR1 MRHNA, CDR2 SNTAGT. V dropped 6 bases and J dropped 3; count of bases not matched to a gene: 3. The CDR3 runs to 14 residues.

This chain joins TRBV30 and TRBJ1-3; D remains unclear. The CDR3 consists of 14 residues. Trimming took off 0 bases at V and 4 bases at J, with 10 bases between the two ends. Germline V gene sequence: CDR1 GTSNPN, CDR2 SVGIG (reference sequence). Here the CDR3 reads CAWSVSPEGNTIYF. The CDR3 nucleotides are TGTGCCTGGAGTGTGAGTCCGGAGGGAAACACCATATATTTT.

As DNA, the CDR3 is TGTGCTAGTGGTTTTGGGACAGGGTATGTCGCTGAAGCTTTCTTT. Protein product: CASGFGTGYVAEAFF. The V and J genes are TRBV12-5 and TRBJ1-1; 9 bases map to TRBD1. V trimming: 3 bases; J trimming: 6 bases; junction bases outside the gene matches: 8. The CDR3 has 15 amino acids. CDR1 and CDR2 (germline): LGHNT, FRNRAP.

The chain links TRBV5-5 to TRBJ2-7; 8 bases match TRBD1. Losses at the gene ends were 2 bases for V and 0 bases for J; bases not matched to a gene: 7. Germline lookup yields CDR1 SGHKS and CDR2 YYEKEE (reference sequence). This CDR3 spans 16 amino acids. CDR3 in amino acids: CASSLARDRYSYEQYF. CDR3 sequence (DNA): TGTGCCAGCAGCTTAGCCCGGGACAGGTACTCCTACGAGCAGTACTTC.

This chain uses TRBV11-2 with TRBJ1-2, with 9 bases aligning to TRBD1. This CDR3 has 16 amino acids. Trimming took 5 bases from V and 8 from J; bases not matched to a gene: 15. The germline V gene encodes CDR1 SGHAT and CDR2 FQNNGV. CDR3 DNA: TGTGCCAGCAGCGACCGGGACAGGGACCCCAGTGGGGGCTACACCTTC. Protein sequence: CASSDRDRDPSGGYTF.

V is TRBV7-9 and J is TRBJ1-1; D remains unclear. V was trimmed by 5 bases and J by 0 bases, leaving 4 bases between them. Germline CDR1 reads SEHNR; CDR2 reads FQNEAQ (reference sequence). The CDR3 is made up of 12 amino acids. This CDR3 is CASSPMNTEAFF. CDR3 DNA: TGTGCCAGCAGCCCCATGAACACTGAAGCTTTCTTT. The full variable domain, completed using reference TRBV7-9 and TRBJ1-1, is DTGVSQNPRHKITKRGQNVTFRCDPISEHNRLYWYRQTLGQGPEFLTYFQNEAQLEKSRLLSDRFSAERPKGSFSTLEIQRTEQGDSAMYLCASSPMNTEAFFGQGTRLTVV.

The chain couples TRBV20-1 to TRBJ2-1; possible D gene TRBD2, 5 bases. V was pared by 1 base and J by 9 bases, with 7 bases between. Germline V CDR1 and CDR2: DFQATT, SNEGSKA (reference sequence). CDR3 length equals 11 residues. The CDR3 loop reads CSARGEGEQFF. The CDR3 bases are TGCAGTGCTAGAGGCGAGGGTGAGCAGTTCTTC.

The chain's CDR3 is CSVETGREKLFF. The CDR3 DNA reads as TGCAGCGTTGAGACAGGCAGGGAAAAACTGTTTTTT. The V call is TRBV29-1, the J call TRBJ1-4; D might be TRBD1 (6 bases). The CDR3 covers 12 residues. V lost 3 bases to trimming and J lost 8 bases, with 10 bases between them. Germline loops: CDR1 SQVTM, CDR2 ANQGSEA.

The chain couples TRBV18 to TRBJ2-5; 11 bases match TRBD1. The length of the CDR3 is 15 residues. CDR1 is KGHSH and CDR2 is LQKENI in the germline V gene. Losses at the gene ends were 0 bases for V and 4 bases for J; bases not matched to a gene: 1. In DNA form, the CDR3 reads TGTGCCAGCTCACCACCCGGGACAGGGGGAGAGACCCAGTACTTC. Residues: CASSPPGTGGETQYF.

Only a few counts were recorded for this clone. The rearrangement joins TRBV7-8 to TRBJ2-7; TRBD1 agrees at 8 bases. The V and J ends lost 3 bases and 5 bases, in that order; junction bases with no gene match: 3. The V gene's germline CDR1 is SGHVS and CDR2 FQNEAQ. The CDR3 totals 13 residues. CDR3: CASSFSTGDEQYV. DNA of the CDR3: TGTGCCAGCAGCTTCTCGACAGGGGACGAGCAGTACGTC.

The rearrangement uses TRBV28 and TRBJ2-1; D is perhaps TRBD2 (6 bases). Trimming took 7 bases from V and 3 from J, leaving 13 bases between them. The CDR3 is 14 residues long. Germline CDR1 MDHEN, CDR2 SYDVKM. The CDR3 reads CASKTSFDYNEQFF. Written as DNA, the CDR3 is TGTGCCAGCAAAACTAGCTTTGACTACAATGAGCAGTTCTTC. The full variable domain, its missing parts supplied by reference TRBV28 and TRBJ2-1, is DVKVTQSSRYLVKRTGEKVFLECVQDMDHENMFWYRQDPGLGLRLIYFSYDVKMKEKGDIPEGYSVSREKKERFSLILESASTNQTSMYLCASKTSFDYNEQFFGPGTRLTVL.

The V call is TRBV7-8, the J call TRBJ1-1, with TRBD1 matching over 9 bases. The CDR3 runs 16 residues. Germline values: CDR1 SGHVS, CDR2 FQNEAQ. J lost 0 bases, V lost 8 bases, and 10 bases had no gene match. CDR3 in amino acids: CASDRGTGRVNTEAFF. The CDR3 DNA reads as TGTGCCAGCGATAGGGGGACAGGGAGGGTGAACACTGAAGCTTTCTTT.

The rearrangement uses TRBV28 and TRBJ1-2; 8 positions match TRBD1. Germline loops: CDR1 MDHEN, CDR2 SYDVKM. The CDR3 covers 17 residues. V trimming: 6 bases; J trimming: 4 bases; junction bases outside the gene matches: 16. CDR3 loop: CASSPTSGTGSSYGYTF. The CDR3 region has the DNA TGTGCCAGCAGCCCGACTTCCGGGACAGGATCTTCCTATGGCTACACCTTC.

J is TRBJ2-7 and V is TRBV5-5; TRBD2 agrees at 8 bases. Looked up from germline, CDR1 is SGHKS and CDR2 is YYEKEE (reference sequence). J lost 2 bases, V lost 0 bases, and 1 base had no gene match. The CDR3 covers 14 residues. The CDR3 nucleotides are TGTGCCAGCAGCTTGGTCGGGGGGGCCTACGAGCAGTACTTC. Amino acid sequence: CASSLVGGAYEQYF.